The next 20 T cell receptor beta chains were all read from a single sample in a study of blood T cell repertoires in COVID-19. Profiled with immunoSEQ multiplex PCR; TCRdb holds only in-frame clones, not every one. The repertoire consists of some 260,000 clones, with under 90% occurring once and the leading ten covering approximately 4.5%. Sequenced: PBMCs or T cells enriched from blood (not recorded which). Receptors originate from a man between 25 and 39 years old with acute COVID-19.

The chain is built from TRBV14 and TRBJ2-1; 12 bases fit TRBD2. Germline V gene data show CDR1 as SGHDN and CDR2 as FVKESK. This CDR3 is 19 amino acids long. V shed 1 base and J 0 bases; nucleotides not matched to a gene: 7. CDR3 sequence reads: CASSQGLAGAVSSYNEQFF. The CDR3 nucleotides read TGTGCCAGCAGCCAAGGACTAGCGGGGGCCGTAAGCTCCTACAATGAGCAGTTCTTC. Combining the CDR3 with reference TRBV14 and TRBJ2-1 gives the whole variable domain EAGVTQFPSHSVIEKGQTVTLRCDPISGHDNLYWYRRVMGKEIKFLLHFVKESKQDESGMPNNRFLAERTGGTYSTLKVQPAELEDSGVYFCASSQGLAGAVSSYNEQFFGPGTRLTVL.

The chain is built from TRBV4-1 and TRBJ2-2; 10 bases fit TRBD2. Germline V CDR1 and CDR2: MGHRA, YSYEKL. V shed 6 bases and J 2 bases; nucleotides not matched to a gene: 15. The CDR3 extends over 19 amino acids. DNA for the CDR3: TGCGCCAGCAGTCGCGTGATAGCGGGGGGCTCCTTTAACACCGGGGAGCTGTTTTTT. This encodes CASSRVIAGGSFNTGELFF.

This clone was detected only a few times. The rearrangement uses TRBV6-5 and TRBJ2-2, with D possibly being TRBD1 (5 bases). The ends were cut back, 2 bases at V and 7 bases at J, with 14 bases in the middle. The CDR3 spans 15 residues. In germline, CDR1 is MNHEY, CDR2 SVGAGI. The CDR3 here is CASSYGQGYRGELFF. The CDR3 coding sequence is TGTGCCAGCAGTTACGGCCAGGGTTATCGCGGGGAGCTGTTTTTT.

This chain joins TRBV6-5 and TRBJ2-3; D not certain. Germline assignment: CDR1 MNHEY and CDR2 SVGAGI. This CDR3 has 12 amino acids. The V gene lost 5 bases and the J gene lost 1 base, with 4 bases spanning the gap. The CDR3 protein is CASSRGTDTQYF. The DNA of the CDR3 is TGTGCCAGCAGTAGAGGCACAGATACGCAGTATTTT.

This rearrangement joins TRBV6-5 to TRBJ1-1; D is possibly TRBD1 (6 bases). The CDR3 spans 15 residues. Germline V lookup: CDR1 MNHEY, CDR2 SVGAGI. The V and J ends lost 5 bases and 6 bases respectively, with 19 bases between them. Written as DNA, the CDR3 is TGTGCCAGCAGTACACAGGGAACCCCAAAGCCTGAAGCTTTCTTT. Amino acid sequence: CASSTQGTPKPEAFF.

CDR3 amino acids: CAWSEYQGLPVYNEQFF. The CDR3 region has the DNA TGTGCCTGGAGTGAATACCAGGGACTCCCCGTTTACAATGAGCAGTTCTTC. V usage is TRBV30 and J usage is TRBJ2-1, with D maybe TRBD2 (6 bases). Germline values: CDR1 GTSNPN, CDR2 SVGIG (reference sequence). V shed 1 base and J shed 4 bases, with 20 bases lying between them. The CDR3 loop spans 17 amino acids.

The chain recombines TRBV9 with TRBJ2-5; 11 bases match TRBD2. CDR1 and CDR2 from the germline V gene are SGDLS and YYNGEE. V trimming: 3 bases; J trimming: 3 bases; junction bases outside the gene matches: 10. The CDR3 runs 17 residues. CDR3 DNA sequence: TGTGCCAGCAGCGGAAAGGCCGGACTAGCGGGCGAAGAGACCCAGTACTTC. Residues: CASSGKAGLAGEETQYF. Full variable domain (outside the CDR3, taken from reference TRBV9 and TRBJ2-5): DSGVTQTPKHLITATGQRVTLRCSPRSGDLSVYWYQQSLDQGLQFLIQYYNGEERAKGNILERFSAQQFPDLHSELNLSSLELGDSALYFCASSGKAGLAGEETQYFGPGTRLLVL.

The chain has TRBV10-3 and TRBJ2-3; tentative D call: TRBD2 (6 bases). Germline CDR1 reads ENHRY; CDR2 reads SYGVKD. This CDR3 comprises 12 residues. V shed 6 bases and J shed 3 bases, with 7 bases lying between them. CDR3 sequence (DNA): TGTGCCATCAGGGGGACTACAGATACGCAGTATTTT. Its protein product is CAIRGTTDTQYF.

This rearrangement joins TRBV6-5 to TRBJ1-5; weak D call: TRBD1 (5 bases). CDR1 is MNHEY, CDR2 SVGAGI, per germline. This CDR3 region has 15 residues. V lost 8 bases, J lost 1 base, and 15 bases lay in between. The CDR3 bases are TGTGCCAGCGGGGGGAGGGGAGGGAGCAATCAGCCCCAGCATTTT. Its translation: CASGGRGGSNQPQHF.

As concerns this clone: Since the CDR3 does not end with the conserved phenylalanine or tryptophan, this likely comes from a read error. It is unclear where the CDR3 begins or ends on the DNA, so no DNA is shown, and the CDR3 is as TCRdb lists it. The V gene is TRBV10-1, the J gene TRBJ2-7; no DNA check was done on the table's D call, TRBD1. Termini included, the CDR3 measures 8 amino acids. Germline V gives CDR1 WNHNN, CDR2 SYGVQD (reference sequence). The CDR3 spells CASSVFQA.

V gene TRBV27 combines with J gene TRBJ1-2; no reliable D call. CDR1 MNHEY and CDR2 SMNVEV come from the germline V gene (reference sequence). This CDR3 has 15 residues. V lost 3 bases, J lost 6 bases, and 17 bases lay in between. The CDR3 region has the DNA TGTGCCAGCAGTTTGATAGGCGCCACCCGGGATGGCTACACCTTC. Encoded protein: CASSLIGATRDGYTF.

This clone showed up just once. The rearrangement links TRBV29-1 to TRBJ2-6; no reliable D call. CDR3 length equals 14 residues. Germline V gives CDR1 SQVTM, CDR2 ANQGSEA. Trimming shortened V by 1 base and J by 0 bases, and 4 bases separated the two germline ends. The CDR3 DNA sequence: TGCAGCGTTGAAGGTATCTCTGGGGCCAACGTCCTGACTTTC. Amino acids: CSVEGISGANVLTF.

The CDR3 spells CASSDSSVASTDTQYF. The CDR3 DNA reads TGTGCCAGCAGTGACTCGAGCGTAGCTAGCACAGATACGCAGTATTTT. The chain employs TRBV6-4 and TRBJ2-3; D not certain. CDR3 length equals 16 residues. V dropped 0 bases and J dropped 0 bases, with 10 bases sitting between them. Germline V CDR1 and CDR2: MRHNA, SNTAGT.

This clone was detected a few times. The rearrangement uses TRBV15 and TRBJ2-6; 9 positions match TRBD2. The germline V gene has CDR1 LNHNV and CDR2 YYDKDF (reference sequence). The CDR3 is 16 residues long. With 0 bases clipped from V and 3 bases from J, the junction kept 0 bases outside the gene matches. The chain's CDR3 is CATSREAGGGANVLTF. DNA for the CDR3: TGTGCCACCAGCAGAGAAGCGGGAGGTGGGGCCAACGTCCTGACTTTC.

This chain joins TRBV11-3 and TRBJ2-2, with D maybe TRBD2 (7 bases). The germline V gene has CDR1 SGHNT and CDR2 YENEEA. This CDR3 has 16 residues. Trimming stripped 5 bases from V and 4 bases from J, with 17 bases between. CDR3 nucleotide sequence: TGTGCCAGCAGCCCGAGGGGGACTACTATCACCGGGGAGCTGTTTTTT. This encodes CASSPRGTTITGELFF.

This clone was seen more than once but under ten times. The chain combines TRBV21-1 with TRBJ1-2; the table's TRBD1 call for D was not verified on the DNA. TRBV21-1 has pseudogene status. The length of the CDR3 is 17 residues. CDR3 protein: CASSKVTGGRANYGYTF. CDR3 nucleotides: TGTGCCAGCAGCAAGGTGACAGGGGGCAGAGCTAACTATGGCTACACCTTC.

The chain uses TRBV11-3 and TRBJ2-7; 7 bases fit TRBD1. The CDR3 has 15 residues. Germline V CDR1 and CDR2: SGHNT, YENEEA. Trimming at V came to 1 base and at J to 0 bases, leaving 3 bases not matched to a gene. DNA of the CDR3: TGTGCCAGCAGCTTAGGACAGGGAACCTCCTACGAGCAGTACGTC. This codes for CASSLGQGTSYEQYV.

This sequence joins TRBV7-8 and TRBJ2-1, with D perhaps assigned TRBD1 or TRBD2 (6 bases each). Germline CDR1 and CDR2: SGHVS and FQNEAQ. CDR3 length equals 13 residues. The V and J ends lost 5 bases and 6 bases respectively, with 11 bases between them. CDR3 loop: CASSRGGGNEQFF. The CDR3 DNA reads as TGTGCCAGCAGCCGAGGAGGGGGCAATGAGCAGTTCTTC.

This chain uses TRBV6-4 with TRBJ1-2; D may be TRBD1 (6 bases). Germline V gene lookup returns CDR1 MRHNA and CDR2 SNTAGT. The V gene lost 1 base and the J gene lost 0 bases, with 9 bases spanning the gap. The CDR3 covers 15 residues. CDR3 nucleotides: TGTGCCAGCAGTGACTGGCGGACAGCTAACTATGGCTACACCTTC. Encoded protein: CASSDWRTANYGYTF.

The chain joins TRBV6-2 or TRBV6-3 to TRBJ2-3, with TRBD1 as a possible D gene (6 bases). The CDR3 extends over 12 amino acids. Germline CDR1 and CDR2: MNHEY and SVGEGT. The V and J ends lost 5 bases and 6 bases respectively, with 9 bases between them. CDR3 amino acids: CASSQGSDTQYF. CDR3 nucleotide sequence: TGTGCCAGCAGTCAGGGGTCGGATACGCAGTATTTT.